This TCR beta chain was sequenced during a study of T cells after yellow fever vaccination. Overall study findings and caveats: FACS-sorted repertoires might harbor abundant contaminating clonotypes from the bulk population. Booster samples showed a return of most primary-vaccination clones (about 97% CD4, 85% to 90% CD8).

In TCRdb, the 5' RACE reads were re-called with MiXCR into one record per CDR3 protein. The table lists more than 350,000 distinct CDR3 sequences, more than 9% of them singletons. The CDR3 runs to 14 residues. V dropped 6 bases and J dropped 3; count of bases not matched to a gene: 7. Germline CDR1 and CDR2: DFQATT and SNEGSKA (reference sequence). To note about this clonotype: No antigen is known for it.

This sequence was found in a young man who received the YFV17D yellow fever vaccine. This specimen consisted of PBMCs, obtained on the day of the first yellow fever vaccination. J is TRBJ1-5 and V is TRBV20-1; 8 bases map to TRBD1. The CDR3 sequence: CSAYSGGNNQPQHF. The CDR3 nucleotides read TGCAGTGCGTATTCAGGGGGCAACAATCAGCCCCAGCATTTT.